A single sample is the source of the 19 T cell receptor beta chains below, sequenced in a study of blood T cell repertoires in COVID-19. Profiled with immunoSEQ multiplex PCR; TCRdb holds only in-frame clones, not every one. The sample lists 95,000 or so clones; roughly 76% were seen once. Sequencing input: peripheral blood. The receptors derive from a man at least 80 years old with COVID-19, enrolled during active disease.

This chain links TRBV5-4 with TRBJ1-4, with D tentatively TRBD1 (5 bases). V lost 4 bases and J lost 8, with 12 bases in between. This CDR3 is built from 13 residues. The germline CDR1 and CDR2 sequences are SGHNT and YYREEE (reference sequence). CDR3: CASSAQGLEKLFF. CDR3 nucleotides: TGTGCCAGCAGCGCCCAGGGCTTGGAAAAACTGTTTTTT. The full variable domain, completed using reference TRBV5-4 and TRBJ1-4, is ETGVTQSPTHLIKTRGQQVTLRCSSQSGHNTVSWYQQALGQGPQFIFQYYREEENGRGNFPPRFSGLQFPNYSSELNVNALELDDSALYLCASSAQGLEKLFFGSGTQLSVL.

This rearrangement joins TRBV5-1 to TRBJ1-2; maybe TRBD1 (6 bases). Germline V lookup: CDR1 SGHRS, CDR2 YFSETQ. The V end lost 3 bases, the J end lost 2 bases, and 14 bases lay between the germline ends. This CDR3 spans 15 amino acids. CDR3: CASSSGQILNYGYTF. Written as DNA, the CDR3 is TGCGCCAGCAGCTCCGGACAGATTCTCAACTATGGCTACACCTTC.

V and J are TRBV30 and TRBJ1-1; D is ambiguous. This CDR3 has 13 residues. With 0 bases removed from V and 0 bases from J, the gap between germline ends came to 5 bases. Germline CDR1 reads GTSNPN; CDR2 reads SVGIG (reference sequence). CDR3 in DNA: TGTGCCTGGAGTGTCTGGCTGAACACTGAAGCTTTCTTT. Encoded protein: CAWSVWLNTEAFF.

The V call is TRBV5-1, the J call TRBJ2-7, with 11 nucleotides matching TRBD1. This CDR3 is 15 amino acids long. CDR1 is SGHRS and CDR2 is YFSETQ in the germline V gene. Unmatched junction bases numbered 2, after V lost 0 bases and J lost 3 bases. CDR3 sequence (DNA): TGCGCCAGCAGCTTGGGGGACAGGGGGATCTACGAGCAGTACTTC. Its protein product is CASSLGDRGIYEQYF.

The chain combines TRBV19 with TRBJ1-1, with 7 nucleotides matching TRBD1. V was clipped by 10 bases and J by 1 base; unmatched bases: 9. This CDR3 has 14 amino acids. Germline V lookup: CDR1 LNHDA, CDR2 SQIVND (reference sequence). The CDR3 sequence: CATLRNRGNTEAFF. In nucleotides, the CDR3 is TGTGCCACCCTACGAAACAGGGGGAACACTGAAGCTTTCTTT.

The V gene is TRBV19, the J gene TRBJ2-1, with D tentatively TRBD2 (6 bases). Trimming shortened V by 5 bases and J by 4 bases, and 21 bases separated the two germline ends. Germline V gene lookup returns CDR1 LNHDA and CDR2 SQIVND (reference sequence). This CDR3 comprises 17 residues. CDR3 DNA: TGTGCCAGTAGTCAGGTCCAACGCGGGACGAGATACAATGAGCAGTTCTTC. Translated: CASSQVQRGTRYNEQFF.

V gene TRBV7-9 combines with J gene TRBJ1-5, with D possibly being TRBD1 (6 bases). The ends were cut back, 0 bases at V and 6 bases at J, with 15 bases in the middle. Germline V CDR1 and CDR2: SEHNR, FQNEAQ (reference sequence). This CDR3 is built from 16 residues. CDR3 sequence (DNA): TGTGCCAGCAGCTTAGCGAGGGACACCTGGGGTCAGCCCCAGCATTTT. Its protein product is CASSLARDTWGQPQHF.

This clone was picked up one time. This chain links TRBV2 with TRBJ2-1, with a possible D match to TRBD1 (6 bases). Germline V gives CDR1 SNHLY, CDR2 FYNNEI. The length of the CDR3 is 11 residues. Trimming removed 7 bases from V and 8 bases from J, with 9 bases in between. The CDR3 loop is CASIQGYEQFF. The CDR3 nucleotides read TGTGCCAGCATCCAGGGGTATGAGCAGTTCTTC. Together with reference TRBV2 and TRBJ2-1, the CDR3 gives the full variable domain: EPEVTQTPSHQVTQMGQEVILRCVPISNHLYFYWYRQILGQKVEFLVSFYNNEISEKSEIFDDQFSVERPDGSNFTLKIRSTKLEDSAMYFCASIQGYEQFFGPGTRLTVL.

This sequence joins TRBV6-5 and TRBJ2-7, with 8 bases lining up with TRBD2. Germline values: CDR1 MNHEY, CDR2 SVGAGI. The CDR3 runs 16 residues. V lost 4 bases and J lost 3; bases outside the gene matches: 11. CDR3 sequence reads: CASSLRPGGGNYEQYF. The CDR3 DNA reads as TGTGCCAGCAGTTTACGACCGGGCGGGGGGAACTACGAGCAGTACTTC.

This clone was seen a single time. The chain has TRBV7-9 and TRBJ2-3; 8 positions match TRBD2. Per the germline V gene, CDR1 is SEHNR and CDR2 is FQNEAQ (reference sequence). The CDR3 is 14 residues long. V shed 3 bases and J 3 bases; nucleotides not matched to a gene: 2. CDR3 amino acids: CASSFIAGTDTQYF. The DNA of the CDR3 is TGTGCCAGCAGCTTCATAGCGGGGACAGATACGCAGTATTTT.

This clone was found once. The chain recombines TRBV19 with TRBJ2-5, with 7 nucleotides matching TRBD2. Germline V gives CDR1 LNHDA, CDR2 SQIVND (reference sequence). The J segment lost 4 bases and the V segment lost 6 bases, leaving 5 bases of the junction unmatched. This CDR3 contains 13 residues. The CDR3 region has the DNA TGTGCCAGTAGGTTGTCGGGGGGAGAGACCCAGTACTTC. Translation gives CASRLSGGETQYF.

In its sample, this clone was seen once. The chain employs TRBV14 and TRBJ1-2; D is possibly TRBD1 (5 bases). Germline-derived CDR1 and CDR2 are SGHDN and FVKESK. V lost 4 bases, J lost 8 bases, and 17 bases lay in between. There are 14 residues in the CDR3. The CDR3 loop is CASSRVITGHGYTF. In DNA form, the CDR3 reads TGTGCCAGCAGCCGCGTCATCACAGGCCACGGCTACACCTTC.

V and J are TRBV28 and TRBJ1-1; D is undetermined. The germline gives CDR1 MDHEN, CDR2 SYDVKM. This CDR3 contains 11 residues. Trimming took 3 bases from V and 14 from J, leaving 13 bases between them. As DNA, the CDR3 is TGTGCCAGCAGTTTCGTATGGGAGTTGTTCTTT. This translates into CASSFVWELFF.

The chain recombines TRBV24-1 with TRBJ2-2; 9 bases line up with TRBD2. After removal of 9 bases from V and 5 bases from J, the junction contained 9 bases not matched to a gene. Germline CDR1 is KGHDR and CDR2 is SFDVKD. The CDR3 has 15 amino acids. The CDR3 coding sequence is TGTGCCACCCAGGTAGCGGGAGAGGGGACCGGGGAGCTGTTTTTT. Its translation is CATQVAGEGTGELFF.

The chain combines TRBV4-3 with TRBJ1-3, with D uncertain. Germline values: CDR1 LGHNA, CDR2 YSLEER. The ends were cut back, 1 base at V and 1 base at J, with 8 bases in the middle. The CDR3 covers 15 residues. In DNA form, the CDR3 reads TGCGCCAGCAGCCAAGTGCTAGGATCTGGAAACACCATATATTTT. Amino acids: CASSQVLGSGNTIYF.

The rearrangement links TRBV7-9 to TRBJ2-3; 7 bases are shared with TRBD2. V was clipped by 5 bases and J by 8 bases; unmatched bases: 16. This CDR3 is 16 amino acids long. Germline lookup yields CDR1 SEHNR and CDR2 FQNEAQ (reference sequence). This CDR3 reads CASSPDLAGTTGTQYF. Written as DNA, the CDR3 is TGTGCCAGCAGCCCCGACTTAGCGGGCACCACGGGTACGCAGTATTTT. Combining the CDR3 with reference TRBV7-9 and TRBJ2-3 gives the whole variable domain DTGVSQNPRHKITKRGQNVTFRCDPISEHNRLYWYRQTLGQGPEFLTYFQNEAQLEKSRLLSDRFSAERPKGSFSTLEIQRTEQGDSAMYLCASSPDLAGTTGTQYFGPGTRLTVL.

The chain uses TRBV6-5 and TRBJ2-7; 9 nucleotides align to TRBD2. Germline loops: CDR1 MNHEY, CDR2 SVGAGI. This CDR3 spans 16 amino acids. V was clipped by 0 bases and J by 4 bases; unmatched bases: 7. The CDR3, as DNA: TGTGCCAGCAGTTACTCTGGGACTAGCCCAGGGTACGAGCAGTACTTC. It yields the protein CASSYSGTSPGYEQYF.

CDR3 protein: CASSEALRGGELFF. CDR3 coding DNA: TGTGCCAGCAGTGAAGCGCTTCGGGGCGGGGAGCTGTTTTTT. This rearrangement joins TRBV2 to TRBJ2-2, with D possibly being TRBD2 (5 bases). Germline CDR1 reads SNHLY; CDR2 reads FYNNEI. V was clipped by 0 bases and J by 7 bases, with 9 bases between them. The CDR3 is made up of 14 amino acids.

V gene TRBV4-3 combines with J gene TRBJ1-2; D is ambiguous. Trimming took off 1 base at V and 2 bases at J, with 8 bases between the two ends. Germline V lookup: CDR1 LGHNA, CDR2 YSLEER. This CDR3 region has 14 residues. DNA for the CDR3: TGCGCCAGCAGCCAAGGGAACAGAAACTATGGCTACACCTTC. Its protein product is CASSQGNRNYGYTF.